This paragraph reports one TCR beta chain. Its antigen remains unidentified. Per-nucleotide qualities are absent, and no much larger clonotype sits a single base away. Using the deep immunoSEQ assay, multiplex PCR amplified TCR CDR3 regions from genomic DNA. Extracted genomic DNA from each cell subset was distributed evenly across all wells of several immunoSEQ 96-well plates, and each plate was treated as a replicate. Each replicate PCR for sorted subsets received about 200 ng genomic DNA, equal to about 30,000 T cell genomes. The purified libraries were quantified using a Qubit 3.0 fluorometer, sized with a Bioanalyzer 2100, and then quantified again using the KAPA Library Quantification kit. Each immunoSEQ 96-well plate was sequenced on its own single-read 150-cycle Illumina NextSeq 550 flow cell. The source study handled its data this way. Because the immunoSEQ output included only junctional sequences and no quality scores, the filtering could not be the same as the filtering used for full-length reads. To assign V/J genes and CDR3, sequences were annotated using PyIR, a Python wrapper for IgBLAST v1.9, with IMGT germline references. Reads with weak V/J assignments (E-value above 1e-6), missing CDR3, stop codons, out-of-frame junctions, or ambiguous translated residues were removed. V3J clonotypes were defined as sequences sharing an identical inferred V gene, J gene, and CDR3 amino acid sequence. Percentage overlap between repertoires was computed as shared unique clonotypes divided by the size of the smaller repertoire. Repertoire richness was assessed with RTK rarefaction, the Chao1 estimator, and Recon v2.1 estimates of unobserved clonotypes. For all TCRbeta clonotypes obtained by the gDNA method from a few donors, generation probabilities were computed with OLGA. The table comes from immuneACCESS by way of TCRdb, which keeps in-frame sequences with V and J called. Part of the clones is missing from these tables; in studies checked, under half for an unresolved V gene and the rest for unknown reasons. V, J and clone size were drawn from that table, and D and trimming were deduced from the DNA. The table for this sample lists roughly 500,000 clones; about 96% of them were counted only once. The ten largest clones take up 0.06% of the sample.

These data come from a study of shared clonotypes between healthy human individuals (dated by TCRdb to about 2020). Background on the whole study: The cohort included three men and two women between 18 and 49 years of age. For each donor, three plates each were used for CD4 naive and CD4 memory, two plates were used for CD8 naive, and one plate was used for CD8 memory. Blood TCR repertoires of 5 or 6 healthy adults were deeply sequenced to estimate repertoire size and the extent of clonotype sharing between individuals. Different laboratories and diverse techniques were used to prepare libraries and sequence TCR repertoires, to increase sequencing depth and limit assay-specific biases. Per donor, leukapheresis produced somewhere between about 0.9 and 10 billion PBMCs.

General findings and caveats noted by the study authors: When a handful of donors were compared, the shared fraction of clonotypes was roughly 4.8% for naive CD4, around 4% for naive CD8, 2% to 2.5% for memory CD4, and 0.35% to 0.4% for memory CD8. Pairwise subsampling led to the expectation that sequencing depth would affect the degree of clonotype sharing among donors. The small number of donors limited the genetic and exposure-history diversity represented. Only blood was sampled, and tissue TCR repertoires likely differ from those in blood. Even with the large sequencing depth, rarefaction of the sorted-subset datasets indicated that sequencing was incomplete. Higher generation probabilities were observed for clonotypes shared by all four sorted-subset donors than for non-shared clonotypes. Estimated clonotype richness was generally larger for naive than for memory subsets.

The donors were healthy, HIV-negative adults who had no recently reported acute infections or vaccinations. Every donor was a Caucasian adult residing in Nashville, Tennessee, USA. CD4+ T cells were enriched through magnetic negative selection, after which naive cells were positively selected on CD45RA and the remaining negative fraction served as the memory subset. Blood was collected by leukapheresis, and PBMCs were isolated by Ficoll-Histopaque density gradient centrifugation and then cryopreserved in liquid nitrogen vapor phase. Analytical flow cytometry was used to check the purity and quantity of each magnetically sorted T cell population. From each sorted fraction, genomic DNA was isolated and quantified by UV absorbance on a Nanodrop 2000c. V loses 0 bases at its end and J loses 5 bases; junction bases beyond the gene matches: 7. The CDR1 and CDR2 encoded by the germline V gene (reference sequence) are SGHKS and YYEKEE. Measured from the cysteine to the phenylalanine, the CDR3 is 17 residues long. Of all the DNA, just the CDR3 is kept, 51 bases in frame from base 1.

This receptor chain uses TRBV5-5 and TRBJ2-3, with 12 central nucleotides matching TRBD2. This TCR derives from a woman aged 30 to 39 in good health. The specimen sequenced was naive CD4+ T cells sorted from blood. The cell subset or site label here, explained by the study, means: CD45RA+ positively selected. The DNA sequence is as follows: TGTGCCAGCAGCTTGGCGACTAGCGGGAGTCCGGGAGATACGCAGTATTTT. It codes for CASSLATSGSPGDTQYF.